This T cell receptor (beta chain) was sequenced in a study of blood T cell repertoires in COVID-19. Study overall: Acute-phase and convalescent COVID-19 samples originated in the United States, Italy and Spain. PBMCs, B-cell-depleted T cells, or T cells were the source of the cDNA or gDNA that made up the material.

This CDR3 has 15 amino acids. The V and J ends lost 4 bases and 0 bases, in that order; junction bases with no gene match: 5. CDR1 is LGHNA, CDR2 YNFKEQ, per germline. Sequencing used immunoSEQ multiplex PCR; TCRdb keeps in-frame clones, though not all of them. The repertoire holds around 70,000 clones, roughly 80% seen once, with around 4.8% in the top ten. The TCR comes from a woman at least 80 years old with active or convalescent COVID-19. The specimen was peripheral blood. This sequence joins TRBV4-2 and TRBJ1-2; TRBD1 aligns across 7 bases. CDR3 DNA sequence: TGTGCCAGCAGCCCAGCAACAGGGGCTAACTATGGCTACACCTTC. This gives the protein CASSPATGANYGYTF.